Shown below are 18 T cell receptor beta chains from a single sample sequenced in a study of T cell responses to AZD1222 COVID-19 vaccine. The assay was immunoSEQ multiplex PCR, and TCRdb's table has in-frame clones only and misses some. This table has 95,000 to 100,000 clones, 70% to 90% appearing once. The material was peripheral blood, obtained on day 0 of AZD1222 vaccination. The receptors were sampled from an adult in good health.

V gene TRBV28 combines with J gene TRBJ2-1; 7 bases match TRBD2. V lost 9 bases, J lost 1 base, and 9 bases stayed unmatched. The length of the CDR3 is 15 residues. Germline V gene data show CDR1 as MDHEN and CDR2 as SYDVKM. The DNA of the CDR3 is TGTGCCAGTATCCAGGGAGGGAATTCCTACAATGAGCAGTTCTTC. This gives the protein CASIQGGNSYNEQFF.

V gene TRBV5-6 combines with J gene TRBJ2-7, with 9 bases identical to TRBD1. CDR3 length: 15 residues. CDR1 is SGHDT, CDR2 YYEEEE, per germline. Unmatched junction bases numbered 11, after V lost 5 bases and J lost 5 bases. CDR3 nucleotides: TGTGCCAGCAGTTTTCAAACAGGGGGCCTGGACGAGCAGTACTTC. Translated, it gives CASSFQTGGLDEQYF.

The V gene is TRBV28, the J gene TRBJ2-7; 11 nucleotides match TRBD2. There are 15 residues in the CDR3. V was pared by 7 bases and J by 6 bases, with 11 bases of the junction left unmatched. CDR1 MDHEN and CDR2 SYDVKM come from the germline V gene. In DNA form, the CDR3 reads TGTGCCAGCATAGGGACTAGCGGCCTTACCGTCGAGCAGTACTTC. Amino acid sequence: CASIGTSGLTVEQYF. The whole variable domain, filled in from reference TRBV28 and TRBJ2-7, reads DVKVTQSSRYLVKRTGEKVFLECVQDMDHENMFWYRQDPGLGLRLIYFSYDVKMKEKGDIPEGYSVSREKKERFSLILESASTNQTSMYLCASIGTSGLTVEQYFGPGTRLTVT.

The genes are TRBV7-2 and TRBJ1-2; D remains unclear. The V gene's germline CDR1 is SGHTA and CDR2 FQGNSA. This CDR3 has 15 residues. V lost 0 bases and J lost 2, with 10 bases in between. CDR3: CASSLAGIGNYGYTF. The CDR3, as DNA: TGTGCCAGCAGCTTAGCAGGGATCGGGAACTATGGCTACACCTTC. Based on the CDR3 plus reference TRBV7-2 and TRBJ1-2, the full variable domain is GAGVSQSPSNKVTEKGKDVELRCDPISGHTALYWYRQSLGQGLEFLIYFQGNSAPDKSGLPSDRFSAERTGGSVSTLTIQRTQQEDSAVYLCASSLAGIGNYGYTFGSGTRLTVV.

The chain joins TRBV9 to TRBJ2-1; 10 bases fit TRBD2. Germline V CDR1 and CDR2: SGDLS, YYNGEE. The CDR3 is made up of 16 amino acids. Trimming at V came to 4 bases and at J to 6 bases, leaving 10 bases not matched to a gene. CDR3 loop: CASSPRLAGVPNEQFF. In DNA form, the CDR3 reads TGTGCCAGCAGCCCGCGTCTAGCGGGAGTCCCCAATGAGCAGTTCTTC.

This clone has a single count. The rearrangement joins TRBV28 to TRBJ1-2; the D is unclear. CDR3 size: 14 residues. CDR1 MDHEN and CDR2 SYDVKM come from the germline V gene. With 5 bases removed from V and 2 bases from J, the gap between germline ends came to 12 bases. The CDR3 bases are TGTGCCAGCAGTGCCCCTGAAGGGAACTATGGCTACACCTTC. Protein: CASSAPEGNYGYTF.

V usage is TRBV6-5 and J usage is TRBJ1-3; D remains ambiguous. From germline, CDR1 is MNHEY and CDR2 SVGAGI. This CDR3 spans 15 amino acids. V dropped 6 bases and J dropped 4 bases, with 16 bases sitting between them. CDR3 region: CASSPLSRMGNTIYF. CDR3 DNA sequence: TGTGCCAGCAGCCCCCTCTCACGAATGGGAAACACCATATATTTT.

This clone was picked up one time. The same CDR3 arises from other DNA sequences in this sample as well. The V gene is TRBV12-3 or TRBV12-4, the J gene TRBJ1-1; D remains unclear. The CDR3 covers 13 residues. V shed 0 bases and J shed 1 base, with 3 bases lying between them. CDR3 bases: TGTGCCAGCAGTTTAGCAGAGAACACTGAAGCTTTCTTT. Translating it yields CASSLAENTEAFF.

This clone has a single count. The V and J genes are TRBV21-1 and TRBJ1-2. TRBV21-1 is described as a pseudogene. The CDR3 consists of 13 residues. CDR3 loop: CASSNGAYYGYTF. The CDR3 nucleotides read TGTGCCAGCAGCAACGGCGCCTACTATGGCTACACCTTC.

CDR3 nucleotides: TGTGCCAGCAGCTTAGGTTCCGGCGAGGCTTTCTTT. This gives the protein CASSLGSGEAFF. The V gene is TRBV7-3, the J gene TRBJ1-1; unclear D gene. CDR3 length: 12 amino acids. Trimming took 2 bases from V and 11 from J, leaving 12 bases between them. Germline V gene sequence: CDR1 SGHTA, CDR2 FQGTGA.

This chain joins TRBV5-6 and TRBJ1-3; D is perhaps TRBD1 (5 bases). V lost 6 bases and J 2 bases, leaving 21 bases between the germline ends. The CDR3 is 17 amino acids. CDR1 is SGHDT and CDR2 is YYEEEE in the germline V gene. Here the CDR3 DNA reads TGTGCCAGCACCCGTGATGGGGGAGGAGGGCCTGGAAACACCATATATTTT. As protein: CASTRDGGGGPGNTIYF.

The chain recombines TRBV4-2 with TRBJ2-3; 7 bases are shared with TRBD2. The CDR3 extends over 15 amino acids. Germline V gene lookup returns CDR1 LGHNA and CDR2 YNFKEQ. The V gene end was trimmed by 1 base and the J gene end by 5 bases; junction bases not matched to a gene: 6. This CDR3 is CASSQGISGVDTQYF. The CDR3 coding sequence is TGTGCCAGCAGCCAAGGAATCAGCGGGGTAGATACGCAGTATTTT.

The V call is TRBV7-2, the J call TRBJ1-2, with 12 bases matching TRBD1. Germline lookup yields CDR1 SGHTA and CDR2 FQGNSA. The length of the CDR3 is 16 residues. V shed 4 bases, J shed 1 base, and the junction held 4 bases outside the gene matches. This CDR3 is CASSWGQGALNYGYTF. The DNA for the CDR3 is TGTGCCAGCAGCTGGGGACAGGGGGCACTTAACTATGGCTACACCTTC.

The chain couples TRBV6-6 to TRBJ2-3; the D is unclear. Germline assignment: CDR1 MNHNY and CDR2 SVGAGI (reference sequence). Trimming shortened V by 8 bases and J by 5 bases, and 11 bases separated the two germline ends. The CDR3 is 12 amino acids. CDR3 amino acids: CASATGGDTQYF. The CDR3 DNA is TGTGCCAGCGCCACTGGTGGAGATACGCAGTATTTT.

V usage is TRBV2 and J usage is TRBJ1-1; D not certain. V lost 7 bases and J lost 1, with 10 bases in between. CDR3 length equals 13 residues. Germline V CDR1 and CDR2: SNHLY, FYNNEI. This chain's CDR3 is CASKKHKNTEAFF. CDR3 DNA: TGTGCCAGCAAAAAACATAAGAACACTGAAGCTTTCTTT.

This chain joins TRBV5-4 and TRBJ1-4; the D is unclear. Trimming shortened V by 0 bases and J by 4 bases, and 13 bases separated the two germline ends. Germline lookup yields CDR1 SGHNT and CDR2 YYREEE (reference sequence). CDR3 size: 16 residues. The CDR3 sequence: CASSLAGPSDNEKLFF. The CDR3 coding sequence is TGTGCCAGCAGCTTGGCAGGACCCAGCGATAATGAAAAACTGTTTTTT.

The genes are TRBV7-6 and TRBJ1-1; D perhaps matches TRBD1 (5 bases). In germline, CDR1 is SGHVS, CDR2 FNYEAQ. The CDR3 is 13 amino acids. Trimming removed 1 base at V and 6 bases at J, with 9 bases between. The CDR3, as DNA: TGTGCCAGCAGCTTAGAGGGAGGGGCTGAAGCTTTCTTT. Its protein product is CASSLEGGAEAFF.

The chain couples TRBV27 to TRBJ2-7; tentative D call: TRBD1 (5 bases). V was cut by 6 bases and J by 3 bases, with 15 bases left in between. This CDR3 contains 14 residues. The germline V gene encodes CDR1 MNHEY and CDR2 SMNVEV (reference sequence). The CDR3 reads CASSSITGLYEQYF. CDR3 DNA sequence: TGTGCCAGCAGCTCGATTACAGGCCTCTACGAGCAGTACTTC.